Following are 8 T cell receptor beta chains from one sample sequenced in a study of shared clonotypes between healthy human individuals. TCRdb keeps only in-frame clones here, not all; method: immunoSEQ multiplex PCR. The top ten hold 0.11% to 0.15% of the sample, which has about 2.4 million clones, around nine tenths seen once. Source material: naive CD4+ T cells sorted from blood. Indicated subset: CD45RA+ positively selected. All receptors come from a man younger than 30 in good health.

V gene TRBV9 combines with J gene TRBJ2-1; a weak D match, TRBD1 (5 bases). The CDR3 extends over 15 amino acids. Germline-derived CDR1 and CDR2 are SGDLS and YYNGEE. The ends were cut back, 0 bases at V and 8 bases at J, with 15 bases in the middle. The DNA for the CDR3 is TGTGCCAGCAGCGTAGGTGGTGGGGTCAGGGATGAGCAGTTCTTC. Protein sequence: CASSVGGGVRDEQFF.

The CDR3 here is CASSSSQNRFNYGYTF. CDR3 DNA sequence: TGTGCCAGTAGTAGTAGCCAAAACCGGTTTAACTATGGCTACACCTTC. The J gene is TRBJ1-2, the V gene TRBV19, with unresolved D. The CDR3 runs 16 residues. Trimming took off 4 bases at V and 1 base at J, with 16 bases between the two ends. Germline CDR1 LNHDA, CDR2 SQIVND (reference sequence). The full variable domain, completed using reference TRBV19 and TRBJ1-2, is DGGITQSPKYLFRKEGQNVTLSCEQNLNHDAMYWYRQDPGQGLRLIYYSQIVNDFQKGDIAEGYSVSREKKESFPLTVTSAQKNPTAFYLCASSSSQNRFNYGYTFGSGTRLTVV.

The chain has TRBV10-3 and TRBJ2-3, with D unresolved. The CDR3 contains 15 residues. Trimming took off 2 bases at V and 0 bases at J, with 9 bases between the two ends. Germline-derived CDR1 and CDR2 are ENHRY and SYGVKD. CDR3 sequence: CAISETPSSTDTQYF. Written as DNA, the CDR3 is TGTGCCATCAGTGAGACACCGAGCAGCACAGATACGCAGTATTTT.

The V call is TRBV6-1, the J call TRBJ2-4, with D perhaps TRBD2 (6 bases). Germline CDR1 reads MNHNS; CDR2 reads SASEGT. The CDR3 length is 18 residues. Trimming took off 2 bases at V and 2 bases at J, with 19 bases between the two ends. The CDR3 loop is CASSESLGGAIPKNIQYF. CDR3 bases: TGTGCCAGCAGTGAATCTCTAGGAGGGGCGATCCCCAAAAACATTCAGTACTTC.

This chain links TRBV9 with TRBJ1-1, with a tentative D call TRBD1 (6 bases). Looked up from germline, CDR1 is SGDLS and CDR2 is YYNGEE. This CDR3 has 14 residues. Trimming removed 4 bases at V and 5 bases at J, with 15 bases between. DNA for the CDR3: TGTGCCAGCAGCTCACAGGGAGGTTCGACTGAAGCTTTCTTT. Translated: CASSSQGGSTEAFF.

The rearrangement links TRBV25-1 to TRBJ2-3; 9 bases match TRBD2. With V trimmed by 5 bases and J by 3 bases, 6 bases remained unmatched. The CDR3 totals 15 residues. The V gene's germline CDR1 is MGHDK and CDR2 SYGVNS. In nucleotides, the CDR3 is TGTGCCAGCAGTACACCTAGCGGGACAACAGATACGCAGTATTTT. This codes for CASSTPSGTTDTQYF.

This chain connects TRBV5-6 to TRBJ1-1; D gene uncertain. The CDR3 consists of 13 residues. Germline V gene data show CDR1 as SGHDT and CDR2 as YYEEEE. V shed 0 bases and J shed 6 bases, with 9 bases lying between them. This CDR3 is CASSLVGVPEAFF. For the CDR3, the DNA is TGTGCCAGCAGCTTGGTGGGAGTCCCTGAAGCTTTCTTT.

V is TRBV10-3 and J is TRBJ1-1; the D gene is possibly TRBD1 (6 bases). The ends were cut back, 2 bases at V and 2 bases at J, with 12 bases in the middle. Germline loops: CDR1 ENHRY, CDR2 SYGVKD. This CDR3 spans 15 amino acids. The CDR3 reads CAISEQGGGNTEAFF. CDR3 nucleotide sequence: TGTGCCATCAGTGAGCAAGGGGGGGGAAACACTGAAGCTTTCTTT.